The following is a T cell receptor beta chain sequence with its context. The target antigen is unknown. The data originate from a study of beta chain features in type 1 diabetes. Background on the study: Healthy donors, compared against patients, showed similar age, gender and cell yields.

Sort purity for all populations was recorded as exceeding 98%. Points from the study as a whole: More deletions and fewer insertions at VDJ junctions were seen in type 1 diabetes patients.

Expressed TCRB transcripts were sequenced because the entire RNA isolate underwent reverse transcription. TCRdb's copy holds only in-frame clones and misses some; the assay was immunoSEQ multiplex PCR. The sample lists 350,000 to 450,000 clones; 11% to 15% were seen once. CDR1 and CDR2 from the germline V gene are KGHSH and LQKENI. V shed 4 bases and J 5 bases; nucleotides not matched to a gene: 5. There are 15 residues in the CDR3. The TCR originated in a man between 25 and 39 years old in good health. This chain connects TRBV18 to TRBJ1-6; the match to TRBD1 covers 7 bases. What was sequenced was naive CD4+ T cells from blood. The CDR3 reads CASSRGQVDNSPLHF. CDR3 DNA: TGTGCCAGCTCACGCGGACAGGTAGATAATTCACCCCTCCACTTT.